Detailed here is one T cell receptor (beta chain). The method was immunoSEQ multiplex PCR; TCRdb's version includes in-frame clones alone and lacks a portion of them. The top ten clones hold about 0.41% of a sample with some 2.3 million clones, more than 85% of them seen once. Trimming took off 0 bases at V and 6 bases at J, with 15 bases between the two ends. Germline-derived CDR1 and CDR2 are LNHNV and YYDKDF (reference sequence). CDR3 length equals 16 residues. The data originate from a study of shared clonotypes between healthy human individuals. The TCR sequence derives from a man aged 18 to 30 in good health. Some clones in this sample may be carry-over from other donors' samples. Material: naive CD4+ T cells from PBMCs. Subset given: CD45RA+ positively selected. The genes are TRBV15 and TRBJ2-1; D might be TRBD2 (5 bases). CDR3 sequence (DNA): TGTGCCACCAGCAGAGAAGGGAGATATTTCGCCAATGAGCAGTTCTTC. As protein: CATSREGRYFANEQFF.